This TCR beta chain was retrieved from a study of regulatory T cells in long-lasting Graves disease (dated by TCRdb to about 2021). About the investigation overall: Persistent Graves' disease was defined as antithyroid drug treatment for over 5 years with persistently positive TSH receptor autoantibodies. This study used TCR sequencing and RNA sequencing of peripheral blood to compare persistent Graves' disease patients against newly diagnosed Graves' disease patients. The study was registered as a clinical trial and conducted in China. TCR sequencing covered some 13 persistent and around 20 newly diagnosed Graves' disease patients, around 33 samples in total. Persistent Graves' disease patients in the clinical cohort had taken antithyroid drugs for roughly 10 years on average.

The method was multiplex PCR. This sample was sequenced with an Illumina HiSeq 4000. TCR beta libraries were built with iRepertoire HTBI primers and Arm-PCR amplification of CDR3 regions. PCR products were gel purified before sequencing. On the study's bioinformatics: Across samples, 60 to 80 TRBV and over 11 TRBJ segments were identified and used for gene usage analysis of CDR3 amino acid clonotypes. Filtered high-quality paired reads were merged into contigs using COPE and FqMerger. BLAST was used to align contigs to IMGT TRBV, TRBD and TRBJ reference genes, with CDR3 defined following IMGT. Clonotypes above 0.1% frequency were classified as highly expanded clones. Shannon entropy was used to measure repertoire diversity, and the Gini coefficient was used to measure V-J evenness. A clonotype found in more than one individual was treated as public. Clones were called with MiXCR by TCRdb after fastp trimmed the public reads at Q25, and only in-frame beta chains were retained. Rows matching on CDR3 protein sequence are summarized as one entry with the most common DNA and genes. TCRdb assigned the V and J calls; the authors' analysis was not used. Across this sample there are approximately 360,000 distinct CDR3 sequences, with roughly 25% seen only once. About 27% of the sample belongs to the ten largest clones.

A word on this clonotype: Its antigen remains unidentified. Per-base qualities were not stored, and no clone one base away is much larger.

On the study overall, not on this receptor specifically: TRBV28, TRBJ1-2 and TRBJ2-5 were preferentially used in persistent disease, while TRBV20-1 and TRBJ2-1 were favored in newly diagnosed disease. The small sample size was acknowledged by the authors as a limitation that may reduce accuracy. Compared with newly diagnosed patients, patients with persistent Graves' disease had lower TCR Shannon entropy and fewer highly expanded clones, which suggests clonal expansion. Only peripheral blood was studied, because thyroid tissue, the primary lesion, was inaccessible. A larger number of public clonotypes was shared among persistent patients (around 3,000) than among newly diagnosed patients (roughly 980). Only the TCR beta chain was sequenced and analyzed.

The sample's time point label is to be understood as: persistent/refractory GD, antithyroid drugs over 5 years with positive TRAb. For both TCR sequencing and RNA sequencing, RNA was extracted from PBMCs in TRIzol. The diagnosis of Graves' disease followed American Thyroid Association guidelines. Patients were recruited from an endocrinology department in Xi'an, China. Each patient gave roughly 10 milliliters of peripheral blood, collected in an EDTA anticoagulant tube. Ficoll Paque Plus density gradient separation was used to isolate PBMCs, and no additional T cell sorting was done. An Agilent 2100 Bioanalyzer and agarose gel were used to assess RNA quality, and a NanoDrop 2000 was used to measure RNA concentration. V has 5 bases trimmed and J has 0 bases trimmed; junction bases matching no gene number 18. From its cysteine to its phenylalanine, the CDR3 spans 22 amino acids. Just CDR3 DNA is preserved here, 66 bases in frame from base 1. CDR1 is given as MDHEN and CDR2 as SYDVKM, both from the germline V gene.

This receptor chain uses TRBV28 and TRBJ2-4; 14 bases in the junction line up with TRBD2. This sequence was found in a woman aged 40 to 49 with Graves disease. Donor details come from another sample of the same person, matched by shared clones. Sample: peripheral blood mononuclear cells (PBMCs), taken when the disease was refractory, from a patient treated with antithyroid drugs. The nucleotide sequence is TGTGCCAGCAGTCGAAGACTAGCGGGAGGGACCTACATAGACTTAGCCAAAAACATTCAGTACTTC. Its product reads: CASSRRLAGGTYIDLAKNIQYF.